The rows below give T cell receptor beta chains drawn from one sample of a study of cytomegalovirus exposure and HLA in healthy donors. The assay was immunoSEQ multiplex PCR, and TCRdb's table has in-frame clones only and misses some. Among 150,000 to 200,000 clones, roughly four fifths were seen once, and the ten largest hold roughly 4%. The sequenced sample consisted of PBMCs. All receptors derive from a man aged 50 or older in good health and CMV-seropositive. The CDR3 runs from the conserved cysteine through the conserved F or W. Fields, in order: CDR3 length, J gene, D gene, V gene, clone size, CDR3 protein, CDR3 DNA. A D gene is named only where the DNA matches it firmly. Size is stated for part of the rows, as once, few or many counts, or as a class when the clone is expanded.

15,TRBJ2-7,NA,TRBV5-1,NA,CASSLGLPGAYEQYF,TGCGCCAGCAGCTTGGGTTTGCCAGGTGCCTACGAGCAGTACTTC
14,TRBJ1-2,NA,TRBV7-9,NA,CSSSQDSLVYGYTF,TGTTCCAGCAGCCAAGATAGCTTGGTTTACGGCTACACCTTC
13,TRBJ1-2,NA,TRBV14,NA,CASSGRVNYGYTF,TGTGCCAGCAGCGGCAGGGTGAACTATGGCTACACCTTC
14,TRBJ2-7,TRBD1,TRBV27,NA,CASSLPGQIYEQYF,TGTGCCAGCAGTTTACCGGGACAGATTTACGAGCAGTACTTC
14,TRBJ1-2,NA,TRBV19,NA,CASRPGGAYYGYTF,TGTGCCAGTAGGCCCGGGGGGGCCTACTATGGCTACACCTTC
13,TRBJ2-7,NA,TRBV4-2,once,CASSQSAAYEQYF,TGTGCCAGCAGCCAGAGCGCTGCTTACGAGCAGTACTTC
16,TRBJ2-2,NA,TRBV15,NA,CATSRVAPRNTGELFF,TGTGCCACCAGCAGAGTAGCACCCCGGAACACCGGGGAGCTGTTTTTT
17,TRBJ2-2,NA,TRBV9,NA,CASSVHPPTGNTGELFF,TGTGCCAGCAGCGTCCATCCCCCGACAGGGAACACCGGGGAGCTGTTTTTT
14,TRBJ2-7,TRBD1,TRBV6-1,NA,CASSATQGTYEQYF,TGTGCCAGCAGTGCTACACAGGGGACCTACGAGCAGTACTTC
14,TRBJ1-4,TRBD1,TRBV5-1,NA,CASSKGQGNEKLFF,TGCGCCAGCAGCAAGGGACAGGGGAATGAAAAACTGTTTTTT
14,TRBJ2-6,NA,TRBV30,NA,CAWSSGSGANVLTF,TGTGCCTGGAGCTCAGGGTCTGGGGCCAACGTCCTGACTTTC
12,TRBJ2-7,NA,TRBV5-1,NA,CASSLNTYEQYF,TGCGCCAGCAGCTTGAACACCTACGAGCAGTACTTC
14,TRBJ1-5,NA,TRBV9,NA,CASSVEASNQPQHF,TGTGCCAGCAGCGTAGAAGCTAGCAATCAGCCCCAGCATTTT
15,TRBJ2-3,NA,TRBV7-9,NA,CASSQIGGSGDAQYF,TGTGCCAGCAGTCAGATTGGTGGGAGTGGAGATGCGCAGTATTTT
12,TRBJ2-5,NA,TRBV2,NA,CASSDVSETQYF,TGTGCCAGCAGTGATGTTTCGGAGACCCAGTACTTC
12,TRBJ1-5,NA,TRBV29-1,NA,CSVGGGNQPQHF,TGCAGCGTTGGGGGGGGAAATCAGCCCCAGCATTTT
15,TRBJ2-3,TRBD1,TRBV7-9,NA,CASSLGQGTTDTQYF,TGTGCCAGCAGCCTAGGACAGGGTACCACAGATACGCAGTATTTT
15,TRBJ2-3,TRBD1,TRBV28,NA,CASSTGTGGTDTQYF,TGTGCCAGCAGCACCGGGACAGGGGGAACAGATACGCAGTATTTT
16,TRBJ1-5,NA,TRBV19,once,CASKKRWGDSNQPQHF,TGTGCCAGTAAAAAACGGTGGGGAGATAGCAATCAGCCCCAGCATTTT
15,TRBJ2-1,NA,TRBV18,once,CASSPRGGSYNEQFF,TGTGCCAGCTCACCACGCGGTGGCTCCTACAATGAGCAGTTCTTC
15,TRBJ2-1,NA,TRBV6-1,NA,CAGSEGGIFYNEQFF,TGTGCCGGCAGTGAAGGAGGAATCTTCTACAATGAGCAGTTCTTC
17,TRBJ2-1,NA,TRBV6-1,once,CASSESGGPQDMAEQFF,TGTGCCAGCAGTGAATCCGGAGGTCCTCAGGATATGGCTGAGCAGTTCTTC
16,TRBJ1-5,NA,TRBV9,NA,CASSPGEGSAVQPQHF,TGTGCCAGCAGCCCAGGAGAGGGCTCGGCTGTTCAGCCCCAGCATTTT
16,TRBJ2-1,TRBD1,TRBV28,NA,CASSNRGYGSYNEQFF,TGTGCCAGCAGCAACAGGGGGTATGGCTCCTACAATGAGCAGTTCTTC
17,TRBJ2-7,TRBD1,TRBV28,NA,CASSISAGTGGSYEQYF,TGTGCCAGCAGTATATCCGCCGGGACAGGGGGCTCCTACGAGCAGTACTTC
15,TRBJ1-6,NA,TRBV7-2,NA,CASSLWGDLGSPLHF,TGTGCCAGCAGCTTATGGGGGGATTTGGGTTCACCCCTCCACTTT
14,TRBJ2-7,TRBD1,TRBV6-6,NA,CASSDRGFTYEQYF,TGTGCCAGCAGTGACAGGGGGTTCACCTACGAGCAGTACTTC
15,TRBJ1-1,TRBD1,TRBV7-3,NA,CASSRTGSTNTEAFF,TGTGCCAGCAGCAGGACAGGGTCAACGAACACTGAAGCTTTCTTT
12,TRBJ1-1,NA,TRBV11-1,NA,CASTLGGGEAFF,TGTGCCAGCACCCTTGGGGGCGGTGAAGCTTTCTTT
15,TRBJ2-7,NA,TRBV2,NA,CASSVGLQGFYEQYF,TGTGCCAGCAGTGTAGGGTTACAGGGCTTCTACGAGCAGTACTTC
16,TRBJ2-3,TRBD1,TRBV7-9,NA,CASSSNRDRDTDTQYF,TGTGCCAGCAGCTCGAACCGGGACAGAGACACAGATACGCAGTATTTT
14,TRBJ2-7,TRBD1,TRBV9,NA,CASRRGPTSYEQYF,TGTGCCAGCAGAAGGGGGCCCACCTCCTACGAGCAGTACTTC
15,TRBJ1-1,TRBD1,TRBV7-2,NA,CASSQGAGWFTEAFF,TGTGCCAGCAGTCAGGGGGCGGGTTGGTTCACTGAAGCTTTCTTT
15,TRBJ2-3,NA,TRBV5-1,few,CASSFGTLGTDTQYF,TGCGCCAGCAGCTTCGGGACTCTCGGAACAGATACGCAGTATTTT
14,TRBJ1-4,NA,TRBV10-3,NA,CAISPNRAEEKLFF,TGTGCCATCAGTCCCAACAGGGCCGAGGAAAAACTGTTTTTT
15,TRBJ2-3,NA,TRBV4-1,NA,CASTPMGTSTDTQYF,TGCGCCAGTACCCCCATGGGGACTTCGACAGATACGCAGTATTTT
13,TRBJ2-7,TRBD2,TRBV28,NA,CAGRRGESYEQYF,TGTGCCGGCCGGCGGGGGGAATCCTACGAGCAGTACTTC
14,TRBJ2-2,NA,TRBV29-1,NA,CSVVSGQNTGELFF,TGCAGCGTTGTATCAGGGCAGAACACCGGGGAGCTGTTTTTT
12,TRBJ1-2,NA,TRBV30,NA,CAWSGLTYGYTF,TGTGCCTGGAGTGGCCTTACTTATGGCTACACCTTC
16,TRBJ2-6,NA,TRBV27,few,CASSFGGTLGANVLTF,TGTGCCAGCAGTTTTGGCGGTACTCTTGGGGCCAACGTCCTGACTTTC
17,TRBJ2-6,NA,TRBV5-1,NA,CASSLGQTLSGANVLTF,TGCGCCAGCAGCTTAGGACAGACCCTCTCTGGGGCCAACGTCCTGACTTTC
13,TRBJ2-5,NA,TRBV28,NA,CASTSLNQETQYF,TGTGCCAGCACGTCGTTAAACCAAGAGACCCAGTACTTC
15,TRBJ1-6,NA,TRBV4-3,once,CASRLSLVDNSPLHF,TGCGCCAGCCGCCTGTCACTCGTTGATAATTCACCCCTCCACTTT
12,TRBJ2-2,NA,TRBV28,NA,CASSLRAGELFF,TGTGCCAGCAGTTTACGTGCCGGGGAGCTGTTTTTT
16,TRBJ2-5,TRBD2,TRBV5-4,NA,CASSLDTSGHQETQYF,TGTGCCAGCAGCTTGGATACTAGCGGGCACCAAGAGACCCAGTACTTC
13,TRBJ2-7,TRBD2,TRBV5-1,NA,CASSYGLAYEQYF,TGCGCCAGCAGCTATGGACTAGCCTACGAGCAGTACTTC
16,TRBJ2-3,TRBD2,TRBV19,NA,CASSPISGGASDTQYF,TGTGCCAGTAGTCCTATTAGCGGGGGGGCCTCAGATACGCAGTATTTT
14,TRBJ2-3,TRBD1,TRBV19,NA,CASTPGQVKGTQYF,TGTGCCAGTACACCGGGACAGGTAAAAGGTACGCAGTATTTT
16,TRBJ1-6,TRBD1,TRBV5-5,NA,CASRRDREFYNSPLHF,TGTGCCAGCAGACGGGACAGGGAATTCTATAATTCACCCCTCCACTTT
15,TRBJ2-1,NA,TRBV25-1,NA,CASSDPRHAYNEQFF,TGTGCCAGCAGTGATCCGCGACATGCCTACAATGAGCAGTTCTTC
15,TRBJ2-5,NA,TRBV27,NA,CASSLGGAYQETQYF,TGTGCCAGCAGTTTAGGTGGGGCATACCAAGAGACCCAGTACTTC
15,TRBJ1-1,TRBD1,TRBV28,NA,CASSSTGGMNTEAFF,TGTGCCAGCAGTTCCACAGGGGGCATGAACACTGAAGCTTTCTTT
12,TRBJ2-7,NA,TRBV7-3,NA,CASSFPGGEQYF,TGTGCCAGCAGCTTCCCGGGTGGGGAGCAGTACTTC
14,TRBJ2-2,NA,TRBV13,NA,CASSAPGHPGELFF,TGTGCCAGCAGTGCCCCGGGACACCCCGGGGAGCTGTTTTTT
12,TRBJ1-1,NA,TRBV6-6,few,CASSYSSTEAFF,TGTGCCAGCAGTTACTCGTCTACTGAAGCTTTCTTT
15,TRBJ2-5,NA,TRBV7-2,NA,CASSLASQGRETQYF,TGTGCCAGCAGCTTAGCCTCCCAGGGGCGGGAGACCCAGTACTTC
15,TRBJ2-3,NA,TRBV2,once,CASSEASAPTDTQYF,TGTGCCAGCAGTGAAGCCTCAGCGCCCACAGATACGCAGTATTTT